This T cell receptor beta chain is from a study of cytomegalovirus exposure and HLA in healthy donors. With 60 Vbeta and 13 Jbeta primers, the PCR was carried out. TCRdb's table, derived via immunoSEQ multiplex PCR, lists solely in-frame clones and lacks some. Of 55,000 to 75,000 clones in the sample, 70% to 75% are singletons; the top ten hold approximately 6.3%. Germline V CDR1 and CDR2: SGHRS, YFSETQ. Trimming pared 0 bases from V and 6 bases from J, leaving 9 bases between. This CDR3 comprises 13 residues. This clonotype was obtained from a man aged 25-45 years in good health and CMV-seropositive. The chain employs TRBV5-1 and TRBJ1-1; D remains unclear. Sequenced sample: PBMCs. CDR3 amino acids: CASSLGGSPEAFF. The CDR3 DNA reads as TGCGCCAGCAGCTTGGGCGGTTCCCCTGAAGCTTTCTTT.